Listed below are T cell receptor beta chains from one sample, sequenced in a study of vaccination effects on CD4 cells after COVID-19. The antigens these receptors bind are not known. The assay was immunoSEQ multiplex PCR, and TCRdb's table has in-frame clones only and misses some. The table records about 41,000 clones, roughly two thirds of them present only once. The sample in question was CD4+ T cells from PBMCs cultured with HCoV-OC43 spike peptides, obtained before COVID-19 vaccination. The origin of the receptors is a human donor who received a COVID-19 vaccine. Both conserved end residues are part of each CDR3. A D gene is named only where the DNA matches it firmly. Size is stated for part of the rows, as once, few or many counts, or as a class when the clone is expanded.

J gene: TRBJ2-3; CDR3 length: 14; D gene: TRBD2; V gene: TRBV6-1; clone size: once; CDR3 DNA: TGTGCCAGCAGTGACCCTACCCGACTAGCGGGGGGGGATTTT; CDR3 protein: CASSDPTRLAGGDF
J gene: TRBJ1-4; CDR3 length: 16; D gene: NA; V gene: TRBV11-2; clone size: NA; CDR3 DNA: TGTGCCAGCAGCTTAGGGTCCGGGGGGATTAATGAAAAACTGTTTTTT; CDR3 protein: CASSLGSGGINEKLFF
J gene: TRBJ2-2; CDR3 length: 14; D gene: NA; V gene: TRBV9; clone size: NA; CDR3 DNA: TGTGCCAGCAGCCCCCAAGGGGACACCGGGGAGCTGTTTTTT; CDR3 protein: CASSPQGDTGELFF
J gene: TRBJ2-7; CDR3 length: 14; D gene: NA; V gene: TRBV3-1/TRBV3-2; clone size: NA; CDR3 DNA: TGTGCCAGCAGCCAAGGGGGACTTCCCTACGAGCAGTACTTC; CDR3 protein: CASSQGGLPYEQYF
J gene: TRBJ1-2; CDR3 length: 15; D gene: NA; V gene: TRBV7-2; clone size: NA; CDR3 DNA: TGTGCCAGCAGCCCGTACACCGGGACTGAATATGGCTACACCTTC; CDR3 protein: CASSPYTGTEYGYTF
J gene: TRBJ1-2; CDR3 length: 14; D gene: NA; V gene: TRBV3-1/TRBV3-2; clone size: few; CDR3 DNA: TGTGCCAGCAGCCAAGGCAGGGCCCCTAAAGGCTACACCTTC; CDR3 protein: CASSQGRAPKGYTF
J gene: TRBJ1-6; CDR3 length: 18; D gene: NA; V gene: TRBV3-1/TRBV3-2; clone size: NA; CDR3 DNA: TGTGCCAGCAGCCAAGATCTCCCGGGTCGGCACCGAAATTCACCCCTCCACTTT; CDR3 protein: CASSQDLPGRHRNSPLHF
J gene: TRBJ2-2; CDR3 length: 15; D gene: NA; V gene: TRBV6-5; clone size: once; CDR3 DNA: TGTGCCAGCACCCCTCGGCAGGGGAACACCGGGGAGCTGTTTTTT; CDR3 protein: CASTPRQGNTGELFF
J gene: TRBJ2-7; CDR3 length: 13; D gene: NA; V gene: TRBV30; clone size: NA; CDR3 DNA: TGTGCCTGGAGTGTACAGGGAAACTACGAGCAGTACTTC; CDR3 protein: CAWSVQGNYEQYF
J gene: TRBJ1-6; CDR3 length: 14; D gene: NA; V gene: TRBV5-1; clone size: NA; CDR3 DNA: TGCGCCAGCAGTTCGCAGGGGATCGGCTCACCCCTCCACTTT; CDR3 protein: CASSSQGIGSPLHF
J gene: TRBJ2-1; CDR3 length: 16; D gene: TRBD2; V gene: TRBV5-1; clone size: NA; CDR3 DNA: TGCGCCAGCAGCTTAACTAGCGGGGGCTCCTACAATGAGCAGTTCTTC; CDR3 protein: CASSLTSGGSYNEQFF
J gene: TRBJ2-7; CDR3 length: 14; D gene: NA; V gene: TRBV3-1/TRBV3-2; clone size: NA; CDR3 DNA: TGTGCCAGCAGCGCACAGGGAACCTCCTACGAGCAGTACTTC; CDR3 protein: CASSAQGTSYEQYF
J gene: TRBJ1-3; CDR3 length: 14; D gene: NA; V gene: TRBV5-1; clone size: NA; CDR3 DNA: TGCGCCAGCAGCTTGTATACATCTGGAAACACCATATATTTT; CDR3 protein: CASSLYTSGNTIYF
J gene: TRBJ2-7; CDR3 length: 14; D gene: NA; V gene: TRBV10-3; clone size: NA; CDR3 DNA: TGTGCCATCAGTGAGTCGCATACCTCCTACGAGCAGTACTTC; CDR3 protein: CAISESHTSYEQYF
J gene: TRBJ2-2; CDR3 length: 14; D gene: NA; V gene: TRBV20-1; clone size: few; CDR3 DNA: TGCAGTGCTAGTGTAGGGTCTAGTCACGGGGAGCTGTTTTTT; CDR3 protein: CSASVGSSHGELFF
J gene: TRBJ2-1; CDR3 length: 11; D gene: NA; V gene: TRBV29-1; clone size: once; CDR3 DNA: TGCAGCGTAAGCAATGGGCGTGAGCAGTTCTTC; CDR3 protein: CSVSNGREQFF
J gene: TRBJ2-2; CDR3 length: 13; D gene: NA; V gene: TRBV5-1; clone size: NA; CDR3 DNA: TGCGCCAGCAGCCCTGATGGGGAGGGGGAGCTGTTTTTT; CDR3 protein: CASSPDGEGELFF
J gene: TRBJ2-7; CDR3 length: 15; D gene: NA; V gene: TRBV11-2; clone size: NA; CDR3 DNA: TGTGCCAGCAGCTTAGGACAGGGAGGAATATTTGGGCAGTACTTC; CDR3 protein: CASSLGQGGIFGQYF
J gene: TRBJ2-3; CDR3 length: 15; D gene: TRBD2; V gene: TRBV24-1; clone size: NA; CDR3 DNA: TGTGCCACCAGTGATGGCCGGGGGGTAAGAGATACGCAGTATTTT; CDR3 protein: CATSDGRGVRDTQYF
J gene: TRBJ2-1; CDR3 length: 13; D gene: TRBD2; V gene: TRBV2; clone size: NA; CDR3 DNA: TGTGCCAGCAACGGCGGGAGGCGCAATGAGCAGTTCTTC; CDR3 protein: CASNGGRRNEQFF
J gene: TRBJ1-6; CDR3 length: 12; D gene: NA; V gene: TRBV5-8; clone size: NA; CDR3 DNA: TGTGCCAGCAGCTTGATGCGATCACCCCTCCACTTT; CDR3 protein: CASSLMRSPLHF
J gene: TRBJ1-1; CDR3 length: 14; D gene: TRBD1; V gene: TRBV29-1; clone size: NA; CDR3 DNA: TGCAGCGTTGTCAACAGGGGGCGGATCACTGAAGCTTTCTTT; CDR3 protein: CSVVNRGRITEAFF
J gene: TRBJ2-7; CDR3 length: 15; D gene: TRBD2; V gene: TRBV5-4; clone size: NA; CDR3 DNA: TGTGCCAGCAGCTTGGGAGGGACTAAGAACTACGAGCAGTACTTC; CDR3 protein: CASSLGGTKNYEQYF
J gene: TRBJ1-2; CDR3 length: 13; D gene: NA; V gene: TRBV12-3/TRBV12-4; clone size: once; CDR3 DNA: TGTGCCAGCAGTTTATCTGAGAACTATGGCTACACCTTC; CDR3 protein: CASSLSENYGYTF
J gene: TRBJ2-1; CDR3 length: 13; D gene: NA; V gene: TRBV27; clone size: NA; CDR3 DNA: TGTGCCAGCAGTTGGGATGGCTACAATGAGCAGTTCTTC; CDR3 protein: CASSWDGYNEQFF
J gene: TRBJ1-3; CDR3 length: 15; D gene: NA; V gene: TRBV5-4; clone size: NA; CDR3 DNA: TGTGCCAGCAGCTTGGGGGGGGCTGGGGGAAACACCATATATTTT; CDR3 protein: CASSLGGAGGNTIYF